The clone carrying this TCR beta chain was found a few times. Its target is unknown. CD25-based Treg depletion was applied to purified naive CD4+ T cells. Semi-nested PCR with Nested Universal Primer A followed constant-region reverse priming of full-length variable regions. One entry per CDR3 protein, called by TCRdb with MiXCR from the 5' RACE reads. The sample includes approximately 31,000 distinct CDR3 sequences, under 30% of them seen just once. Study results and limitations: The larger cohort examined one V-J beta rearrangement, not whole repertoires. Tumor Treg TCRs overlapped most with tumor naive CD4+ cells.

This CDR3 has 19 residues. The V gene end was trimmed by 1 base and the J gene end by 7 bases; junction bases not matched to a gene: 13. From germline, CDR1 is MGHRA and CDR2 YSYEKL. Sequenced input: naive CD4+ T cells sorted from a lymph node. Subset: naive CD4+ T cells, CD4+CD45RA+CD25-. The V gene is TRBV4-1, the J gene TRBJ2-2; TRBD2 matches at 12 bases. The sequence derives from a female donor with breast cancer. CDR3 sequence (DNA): TGCGCCAGCAGCCAAGGGCCTAGCGGGGGGGCGAAGGTCCGCGGGGAGCTGTTTTTT. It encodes CASSQGPSGGAKVRGELFF.